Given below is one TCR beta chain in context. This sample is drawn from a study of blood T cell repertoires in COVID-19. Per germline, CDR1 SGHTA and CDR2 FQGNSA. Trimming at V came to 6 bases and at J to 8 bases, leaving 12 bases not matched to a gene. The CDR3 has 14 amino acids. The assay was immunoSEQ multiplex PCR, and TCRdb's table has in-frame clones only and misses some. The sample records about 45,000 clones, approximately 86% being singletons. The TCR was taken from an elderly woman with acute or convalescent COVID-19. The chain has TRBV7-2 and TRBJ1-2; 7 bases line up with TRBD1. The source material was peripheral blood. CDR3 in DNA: TGTGCCAGCAGTCGTACAGGGGATCCGGGAGGCTACACCTTC. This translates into CASSRTGDPGGYTF.